Given below is one T cell receptor (beta chain) in context. As yet, its antigen is unknown. TCRdb reprocessed the reads with MiXCR, giving one entry per CDR3 protein. The data show 450,000 to 650,000 distinct CDR3 sequences, more than 20% seen once. The V and J ends lost 1 base and 3 bases respectively, with 7 bases between them. Per germline, CDR1 SGHNT and CDR2 YENEEA. This CDR3 contains 13 residues. These data originate in a study of T cell repertoires in cytomegalovirus infection. Study overall: Public TCR beta signatures provided an indication of both CMV infection and a matching HLA type.

Findings and limits, study-wide: The cumulative frequency of public TCR beta families identified carriers of CMV plus the relevant HLA. The ex vivo response showed dominance by HLA-C-restricted CMV-specific TCR beta clonotypes.

The chain combines TRBV11-3 with TRBJ2-7, with a tentative D call TRBD1 (5 bases). Sequenced sample: PBMCs. The source is a human donor in good health (CMV status not recorded). Some clones in this sample may be carry-over from other donors' samples. The DNA for the CDR3 is TGTGCCAGCAGCTTAGGGGGCGACTACGAGCAGTACGTC. It codes for CASSLGGDYEQYV.